This T cell receptor beta chain was found in a study of T cells in Graves' hyperthyroidism and ophthalmopathy. Worth noting for this clonotype: Its target is unknown.

With 3 bases removed from V and 2 bases from J, the gap between germline ends came to 17 bases. Germline values: CDR1 LNHDA, CDR2 SQIVND (reference sequence). This CDR3 has 17 residues. TCR beta CDR3 sequences were amplified from RNA transcripts. In the first-round RT-PCR of the TCR CDR3, the HTBI primer set was used. MiXCR was run by TCRdb on the multiplex PCR reads, yielding one entry per CDR3 protein. Of over 300,000 distinct CDR3 sequences in the sample, approximately 15% were seen once. Patients affected by ophthalmopathy presented a Clinical Activity Score of at least 3, a NOSPECS grade of at least 4, and disease duration below 3 months. Source material for PBMCs was more than 9.5 ml fresh peripheral blood. General study results and limits: Stable hyperthyroidism was told apart from ophthalmopathy by a model built on 13 V-J features.

The V gene is TRBV19, the J gene TRBJ2-1; D might be TRBD1 (5 bases). The TCR comes from a woman in her forties with Graves' ophthalmopathy. The sequenced sample consisted of blood. The CDR3 coding sequence is TGTGCCAGTAGTATTGGGTTGGGCAGGGCCACCTACAATGAGCAGTTCTTC. It encodes CASSIGLGRATYNEQFF.